This T cell receptor beta chain was documented in a study of blood T cell repertoires in COVID-19. V lost 3 bases, J lost 7 bases, and 10 bases lay in between. Per germline, CDR1 PRHDT and CDR2 FYEKMQ (reference sequence). The length of the CDR3 is 14 residues. Assay used: immunoSEQ multiplex PCR; TCRdb lists only in-frame clones, some missing. The data show approximately 160,000 clones, with almost 85% seen just once and around 7.6% held by the top ten. This sequence joins TRBV13 and TRBJ1-6; tentatively, D is TRBD1 (5 bases). The sample consisted of peripheral blood. This TCR was sampled from a middle-aged man who had recovered from COVID-19. This CDR3 is CASSLPGVNSPLHF. CDR3 coding DNA: TGTGCCAGCAGCTTGCCGGGGGTCAATTCACCCCTCCACTTT. The entire variable domain, with the rest obtained from reference TRBV13 and TRBJ1-6, is as follows: AAGVIQSPRHLIKEKRETATLKCYPIPRHDTVYWYQQGPGQDPQFLISFYEKMQSDKGSIPDRFSAQQFSDYHSELNMSSLELGDSALYFCASSLPGVNSPLHFGNGTRLTVT.